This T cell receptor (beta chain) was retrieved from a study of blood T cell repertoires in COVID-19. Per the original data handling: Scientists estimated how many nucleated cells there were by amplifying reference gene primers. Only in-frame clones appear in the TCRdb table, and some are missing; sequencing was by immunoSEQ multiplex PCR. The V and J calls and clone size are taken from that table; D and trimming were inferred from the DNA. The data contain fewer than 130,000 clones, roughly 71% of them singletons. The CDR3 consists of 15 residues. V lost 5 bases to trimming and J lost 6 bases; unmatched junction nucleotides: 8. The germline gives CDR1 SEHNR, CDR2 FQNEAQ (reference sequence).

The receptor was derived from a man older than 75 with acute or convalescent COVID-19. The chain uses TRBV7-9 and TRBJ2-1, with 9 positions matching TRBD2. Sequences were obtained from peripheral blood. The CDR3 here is CASSPELAGSNEQFF. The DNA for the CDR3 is TGTGCCAGCAGCCCCGAGCTAGCGGGAAGCAATGAGCAGTTCTTC. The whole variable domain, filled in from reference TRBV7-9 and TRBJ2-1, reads DTGVSQNPRHKITKRGQNVTFRCDPISEHNRLYWYRQTLGQGPEFLTYFQNEAQLEKSRLLSDRFSAERPKGSFSTLEIQRTEQGDSAMYLCASSPELAGSNEQFFGPGTRLTVL.